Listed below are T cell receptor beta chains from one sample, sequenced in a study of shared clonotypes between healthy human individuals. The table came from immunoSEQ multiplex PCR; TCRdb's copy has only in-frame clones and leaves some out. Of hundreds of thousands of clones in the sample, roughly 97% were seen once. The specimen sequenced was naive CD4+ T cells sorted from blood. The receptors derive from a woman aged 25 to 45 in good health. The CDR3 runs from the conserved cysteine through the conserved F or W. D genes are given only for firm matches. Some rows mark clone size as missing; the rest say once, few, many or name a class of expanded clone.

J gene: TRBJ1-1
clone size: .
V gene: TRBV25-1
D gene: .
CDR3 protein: CASSEQTGITEAFF
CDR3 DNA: TGTGCCAGCAGTGAGCAGACAGGCATTACTGAAGCTTTCTTT

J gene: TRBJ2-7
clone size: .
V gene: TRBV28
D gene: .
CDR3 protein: CASSFAVYPSYEQYF
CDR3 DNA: TGTGCCAGCAGTTTTGCGGTTTACCCCTCCTACGAGCAGTACTTC

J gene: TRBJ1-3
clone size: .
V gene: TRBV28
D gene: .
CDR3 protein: CASSFTEISNRERGGNTIYF
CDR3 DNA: TGTGCCAGCAGTTTCACCGAAATTTCAAACAGGGAGAGAGGTGGAAACACCATATATTTT

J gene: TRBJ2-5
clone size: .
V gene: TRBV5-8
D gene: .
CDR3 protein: CASSLGGTWETQYF
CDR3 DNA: TGTGCCAGCAGCTTGGGCGGGACGTGGGAGACCCAGTACTTC

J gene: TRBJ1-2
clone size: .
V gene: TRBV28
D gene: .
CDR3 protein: CASRVRSGWGYTF
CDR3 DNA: TGTGCCAGCAGAGTCCGATCCGGGTGGGGCTACACCTTC

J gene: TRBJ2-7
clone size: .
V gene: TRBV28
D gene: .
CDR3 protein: CASDSGTQSSYEQYF
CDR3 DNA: TGTGCCAGCGACTCCGGGACCCAAAGCTCCTACGAGCAGTACTTC

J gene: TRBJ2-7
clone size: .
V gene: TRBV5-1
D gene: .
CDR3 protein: CASSLVSGPYEQYF
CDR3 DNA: TGCGCCAGCAGCTTGGTGAGCGGCCCCTACGAGCAGTACTTC

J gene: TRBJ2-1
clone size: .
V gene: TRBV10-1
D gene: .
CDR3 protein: CAVGVQDYNEQFF
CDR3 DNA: TGCGCCGTCGGGGTTCAGGATTACAATGAGCAGTTCTTC

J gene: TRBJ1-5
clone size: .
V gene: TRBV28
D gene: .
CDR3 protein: CASRPRVSGPQHF
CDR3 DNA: TGTGCCAGCAGACCTCGAGTGTCGGGGCCCCAGCATTTT

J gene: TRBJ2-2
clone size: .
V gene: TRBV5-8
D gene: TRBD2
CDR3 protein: CASSFLAGASTGELFF
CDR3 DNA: TGTGCCAGCAGCTTTCTAGCGGGAGCCTCCACCGGGGAGCTGTTTTTT

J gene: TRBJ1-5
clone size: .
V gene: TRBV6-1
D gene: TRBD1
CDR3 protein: CASSAGDRGQNQPQHF
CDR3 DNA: TGTGCCAGCAGTGCCGGCGACAGGGGCCAAAATCAGCCCCAGCATTTT

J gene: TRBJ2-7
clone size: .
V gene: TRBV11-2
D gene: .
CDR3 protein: CASSPEGDYRSYEQYF
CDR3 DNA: TGTGCCAGCAGCCCCGAGGGGGACTACCGATCCTACGAGCAGTACTTC

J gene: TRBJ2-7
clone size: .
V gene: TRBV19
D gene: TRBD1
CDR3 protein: CASSPRTGVREQYF
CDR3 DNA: TGTGCCAGTAGCCCTAGGACAGGGGTTAGGGAGCAGTACTTC

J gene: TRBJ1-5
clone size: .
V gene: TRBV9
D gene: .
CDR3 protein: CASSVGGPNQPQHF
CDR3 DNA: TGTGCCAGCAGCGTAGGAGGCCCAAATCAGCCCCAGCATTTT

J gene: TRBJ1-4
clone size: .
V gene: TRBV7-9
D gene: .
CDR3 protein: CASSSSNGATNEKLFF
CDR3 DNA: TGTGCCAGCAGCTCTTCCAACGGAGCAACTAATGAAAAACTGTTTTTT

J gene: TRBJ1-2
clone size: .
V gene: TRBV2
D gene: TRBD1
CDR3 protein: CASSQGQAPYHGYTF
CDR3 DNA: TGTGCCAGCAGTCAGGGACAGGCGCCCTATCATGGCTACACCTTC

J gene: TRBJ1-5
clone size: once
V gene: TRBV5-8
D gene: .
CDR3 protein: CASSFVEGAGGVHQPQHF
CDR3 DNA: TGTGCCAGCAGCTTCGTTGAGGGCGCCGGGGGGGTTCATCAGCCCCAGCATTTT

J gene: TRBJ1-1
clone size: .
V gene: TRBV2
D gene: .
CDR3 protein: CASSGGIVRTEAFF
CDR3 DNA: TGTGCCAGCAGTGGAGGGATTGTAAGGACTGAAGCTTTCTTT